A selection of T cell receptor beta chains follows, all from one sample in a study of T cell responses to AZD1222 COVID-19 vaccine. The assay was immunoSEQ multiplex PCR, and TCRdb's table has in-frame clones only and misses some. The table records some 180,000 clones, around 88% of them present only once. The sequences come from peripheral blood, collected 28 days after the second AZD1222 dose. The receptor source for this set is an adult who received the AZD1222 COVID-19 vaccine. The CDR3 runs from the conserved cysteine through the conserved F or W. The D gene is left open where the match is weak. Some rows have no size entry. The others give once, few or many, or a class for an expanded clone.

cdr3_aa | cdr3_nt | clone_size | j_call | d_call | v_call
CASSFGRARGGTDTQYF | TGTGCCAGCAGCTTCGGGAGGGCCCGAGGGGGCACAGATACGCAGTATTTT | NA | TRBJ2-3 | TRBD2 | TRBV5-4
CASSLGWDGYNSPLHF | TGTGCCAGCAGCTTAGGATGGGACGGATATAATTCACCCCTCCACTTT | NA | TRBJ1-6 | NA | TRBV11-2
CASSLQMYGEAFF | TGTGCCAGCAGTTTACAGATGTACGGTGAAGCTTTCTTT | once | TRBJ1-1 | NA | TRBV27
CASSQVSVGRGLSTDTQYF | TGCGCCAGCAGCCAAGTTTCGGTCGGGCGGGGGCTTAGCACAGATACGCAGTATTTT | NA | TRBJ2-3 | NA | TRBV4-1
CASSQDGTWRETQYF | TGCGCCAGCAGCCAAGATGGTACATGGAGGGAGACCCAGTACTTC | NA | TRBJ2-5 | NA | TRBV4-1
CASSPDPDTEAFF | TGTGCCAGCAGCCCGGACCCGGACACTGAAGCTTTCTTT | NA | TRBJ1-1 | NA | TRBV5-4
CASSPRTDPLAPQHF | TGTGCCAGCAGCCCCAGGACAGACCCGCTCGCGCCCCAGCATTTT | NA | TRBJ1-5 | NA | TRBV7-8
CASSEEPGWTEAFF | TGTGCCAGCAGTGAAGAACCAGGATGGACTGAAGCTTTCTTT | NA | TRBJ1-1 | NA | TRBV6-1
CASWGGVQAEQYF | TGTGCCAGTTGGGGGGGGGTTCAGGCCGAGCAGTACTTC | NA | TRBJ2-7 | TRBD2 | TRBV6-5
CASSERAGRPYEQYF | TGTGCCAGCAGTGAGCGAGCGGGGCGACCCTACGAGCAGTACTTC | NA | TRBJ2-7 | TRBD2 | TRBV2
CASIEGRGSYEQYF | TGCGCCAGCATCGAGGGTCGGGGGTCCTACGAGCAGTACTTC | NA | TRBJ2-7 | NA | TRBV10-2
CAWTVGGADTQYF | TGTGCCTGGACGGTAGGGGGAGCAGATACGCAGTATTTT | once | TRBJ2-3 | NA | TRBV30
CASSAETGVRGNEQFF | TGTGCCAGCAGTGCAGAAACAGGGGTACGGGGCAATGAGCAGTTCTTC | NA | TRBJ2-1 | TRBD1 | TRBV6-1
CASTLGEYSNQPQHF | TGTGCCAGTACCCTCGGGGAATATAGCAATCAGCCCCAGCATTTT | NA | TRBJ1-5 | NA | TRBV19
CASSAPRGGSNSPLHF | TGTGCCAGCAGTGCCCCCAGGGGCGGGAGTAATTCACCCCTCCACTTT | NA | TRBJ1-6 | NA | TRBV6-2/TRBV6-3
CASSPQGNQPQHF | TGTGCCAGCAGCCCCCAGGGGAATCAGCCCCAGCATTTT | NA | TRBJ1-5 | NA | TRBV7-2
CASSLWGTYEQYF | TGTGCCAGCAGCTTATGGGGTACCTACGAGCAGTACTTC | few | TRBJ2-7 | NA | TRBV5-8